This passage covers 10 T cell receptor beta chains from one sample sequenced in a study of blood T cell repertoires in COVID-19. Repertoires were generated with immunoSEQ multiplex PCR, while TCRdb's copy carries only in-frame clones and drops some. The profile shows some 250,000 clones, more than 75% of them singletons. The specimen was PBMCs or T cells enriched from blood (not recorded which). These receptors originate from a woman in her 40s with acute COVID-19.

The rearrangement uses TRBV12-3 or TRBV12-4 and TRBJ2-3; possible D gene TRBD1, 5 bases. V shed 3 bases and J shed 1 base, with 5 bases lying between them. This CDR3 region has 13 residues. CDR3 DNA: TGTGCCAGCAGTTTCAGGGGCACAGATACGCAGTATTTT. It translates to CASSFRGTDTQYF.

The rearrangement links TRBV5-8 to TRBJ2-1, with 7 bases matching TRBD1. Germline V gives CDR1 SGHTS, CDR2 YDEGEE. This CDR3 has 15 residues. The ends lost 4 bases at V and 8 bases at J; junction bases unmatched: 12. The DNA for the CDR3 is TGTGCCAGCAGCCGGACAGGCACAGATACTGATGAGCAGTTCTTC. Translating it yields CASSRTGTDTDEQFF.

V and J are TRBV5-4 and TRBJ1-2; 7 nucleotides align to TRBD1. There are 15 residues in the CDR3. Germline lookup yields CDR1 SGHNT and CDR2 YYREEE (reference sequence). V dropped 4 bases and J dropped 7; count of bases not matched to a gene: 13. The CDR3 coding sequence is TGTGCCAGCAGCCGAAGTGACAGGGCTGAAGGTGGCTACACCTTC. The encoded protein is CASSRSDRAEGGYTF.

The rearrangement joins TRBV4-2 to TRBJ2-5; D is unresolved. The CDR3 consists of 17 residues. Deletions cut 0 bases from V and 4 bases from J, with 18 bases between. Germline-derived CDR1 and CDR2 are LGHNA and YNFKEQ. The CDR3 nucleotides are TGTGCCAGCAGCCAAGAGGGTGGTCTAGGATTGGGAGAGACCCAGTACTTC. Protein: CASSQEGGLGLGETQYF.

The chain carries TRBV3-1 (or the pseudogene TRBV3-2) and TRBJ2-7; weak D call: TRBD1 (5 bases). CDR1 is LGHDT and CDR2 is YNNKEL in the germline V gene (reference sequence). V was shortened by 0 bases and J by 2 bases, with 8 bases between the two germline ends. The CDR3 is 14 amino acids. The CDR3 region has the DNA TGTGCCAGCAGCCAAGACAGGGTTGCCTACGAGCAGTACTTC. Amino acid sequence: CASSQDRVAYEQYF.

V and J are TRBV19 and TRBJ1-6; 9 bases line up with TRBD1. The CDR3 loop spans 15 amino acids. CDR1 and CDR2 from the germline V gene are LNHDA and SQIVND (reference sequence). Trimming removed 7 bases from V and 9 bases from J; junction bases left unmatched: 10. The CDR3 region is CASTTLGQGFSPLHF. The CDR3, as DNA: TGTGCCAGTACCACCTTGGGACAGGGCTTTTCACCCCTCCACTTT.

The rearrangement joins TRBV19 to TRBJ2-2; 9 bases fit TRBD2. CDR1 and CDR2 from the germline V gene are LNHDA and SQIVND (reference sequence). V shed 3 bases, J shed 5 bases, and the junction held 7 bases outside the gene matches. The CDR3 sequence is 16 residues long. The CDR3 sequence: CASSILAGVVTGELFF. DNA for the CDR3: TGTGCCAGTAGTATTTTAGCGGGAGTCGTTACCGGGGAGCTGTTTTTT.

The chain couples TRBV11-3 to TRBJ1-1; maybe TRBD1 (5 bases). Germline V CDR1 and CDR2: SGHNT, YENEEA. The CDR3 length is 14 residues. Trimming stripped 5 bases from V and 5 bases from J, with 15 bases between. CDR3: CASSAGFLSTEAFF. CDR3 DNA sequence: TGTGCCAGCAGCGCAGGGTTTCTCTCGACTGAAGCTTTCTTT.

This chain links TRBV28 with TRBJ1-4; D not certain. This CDR3 contains 16 residues. CDR1 is MDHEN and CDR2 is SYDVKM in the germline V gene. V lost 9 bases, J lost 8 bases, and 25 bases lay in between. CDR3 coding DNA: TGTGCCAGTTCCCCTAGCGGGTCGGGGTTGAGCGAAAAACTGTTTTTT. Its protein product is CASSPSGSGLSEKLFF.

The V gene is TRBV6-1, the J gene TRBJ2-1; a possible D gene is TRBD2 (6 bases). The CDR3 is 14 residues long. Germline CDR1 is MNHNS and CDR2 is SASEGT. Trimming took off 2 bases at V and 15 bases at J, with 20 bases between the two ends. The CDR3 DNA sequence: TGTGCCAGCAGTGAAAGGCAGGACATCTACGGGGGGTTCTTC. Protein: CASSERQDIYGGFF.